This T cell receptor (beta chain) was retrieved from a study of T cell responses to AZD1222 COVID-19 vaccine. General study results and limits: Two AZD1222 administrations were followed by greater Spike-specific TCR breadth and depth. Just a handful of AZD1222 recipients were seropositive at baseline. Females made up more of the donors, who were largely white British, and clonal diversity may have come out too low. The study found vaccine-associated CD4 TCRs spanning spike, dominant at 160-218 and 743-854.

Details on this clone: The antigen is not known.

Per the germline V gene, CDR1 is SGHRS and CDR2 is YFSETQ. V lost 0 bases, J lost 3 bases, and 7 bases stayed unmatched. CDR3 length equals 16 residues. Sequencing used immunoSEQ multiplex PCR; TCRdb keeps in-frame clones, though not all of them. Of 120,000 or so clones detected, approximately 90% appear once; the ten largest clones hold 2.5% to 3.5%. This clonotype was obtained from an adult who received the AZD1222 COVID-19 vaccine. The input for sequencing was peripheral blood, taken 28 days after the second AZD1222 dose. V usage is TRBV5-1 and J usage is TRBJ1-2; TRBD1 agrees at 8 bases. The CDR3: CASSLVSGTGDYGYTF. The CDR3 nucleotides are TGCGCCAGCAGCTTGGTATCCGGGACAGGAGACTATGGCTACACCTTC.